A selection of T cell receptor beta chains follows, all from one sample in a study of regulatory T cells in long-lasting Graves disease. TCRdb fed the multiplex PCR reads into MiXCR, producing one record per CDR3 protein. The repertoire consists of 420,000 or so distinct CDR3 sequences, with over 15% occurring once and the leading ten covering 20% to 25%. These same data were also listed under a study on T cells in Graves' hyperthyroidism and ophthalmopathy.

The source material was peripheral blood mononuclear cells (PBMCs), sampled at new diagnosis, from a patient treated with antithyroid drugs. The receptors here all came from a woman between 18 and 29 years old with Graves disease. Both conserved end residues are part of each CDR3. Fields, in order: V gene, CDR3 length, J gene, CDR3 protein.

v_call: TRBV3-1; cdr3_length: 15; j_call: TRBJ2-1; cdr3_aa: CASSASRDSGNEQFF
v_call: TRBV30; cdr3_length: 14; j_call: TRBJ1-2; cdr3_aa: CACPHRGTVYGYTF
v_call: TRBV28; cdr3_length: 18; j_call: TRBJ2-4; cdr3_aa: CASSMAALTGATKNIQYF
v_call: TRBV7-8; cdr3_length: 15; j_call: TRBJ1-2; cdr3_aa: CASSARTGLGYGYTF
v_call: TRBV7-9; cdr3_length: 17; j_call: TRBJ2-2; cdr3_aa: CASSFVLRDRGGGELFF
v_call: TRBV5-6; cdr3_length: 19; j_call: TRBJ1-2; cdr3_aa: CASSSKRVGTSGQNYGYTF
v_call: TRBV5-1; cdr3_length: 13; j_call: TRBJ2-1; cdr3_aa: CASGQSSYNEQFF
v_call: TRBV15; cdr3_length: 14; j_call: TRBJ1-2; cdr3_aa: CATSRAGQGGGYTF
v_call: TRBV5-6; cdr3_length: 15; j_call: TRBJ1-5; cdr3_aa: CASSTKARAGQPQHF
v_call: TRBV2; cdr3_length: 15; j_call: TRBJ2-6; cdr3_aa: CASSEMGSGANVLTF
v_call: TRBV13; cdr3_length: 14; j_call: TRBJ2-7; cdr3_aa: CASSLLGEVYEQYF
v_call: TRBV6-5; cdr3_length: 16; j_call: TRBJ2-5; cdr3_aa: CASSSTSGREWETQYF
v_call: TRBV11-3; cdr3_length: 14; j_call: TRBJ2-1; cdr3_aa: CASSLGGAINEQFF
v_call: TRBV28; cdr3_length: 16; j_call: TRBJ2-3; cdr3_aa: CASSELAGLNTDTQYF
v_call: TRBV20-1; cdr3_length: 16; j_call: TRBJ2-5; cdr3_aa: CSARGVTSAPQETQYF
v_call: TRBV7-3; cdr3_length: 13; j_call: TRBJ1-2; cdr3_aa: CASSFAYNYGYTF
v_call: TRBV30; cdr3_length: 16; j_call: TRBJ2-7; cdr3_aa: CAWSSRTGLISYEQYF
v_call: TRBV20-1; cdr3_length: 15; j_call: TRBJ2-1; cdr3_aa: CSASGTLHGYNEQFF
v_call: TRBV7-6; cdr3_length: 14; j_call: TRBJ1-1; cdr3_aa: CASTLMTGDTEAFF
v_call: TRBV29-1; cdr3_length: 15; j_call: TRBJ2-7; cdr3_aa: CSASKGAESSYEQYF
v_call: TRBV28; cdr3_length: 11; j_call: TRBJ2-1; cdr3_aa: CASTGNGEQFF
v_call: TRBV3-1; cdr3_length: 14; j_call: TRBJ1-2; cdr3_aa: CASSQGGRNYGYTF
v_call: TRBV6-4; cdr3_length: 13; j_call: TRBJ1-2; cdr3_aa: CASNGDRAYGYTF
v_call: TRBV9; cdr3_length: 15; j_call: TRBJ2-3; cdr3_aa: CASSGGLAIPDTQYF
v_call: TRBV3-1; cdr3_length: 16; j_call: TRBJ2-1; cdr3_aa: CASSQARSPSYNEQFF
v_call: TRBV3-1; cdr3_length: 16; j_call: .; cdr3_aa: CASSQSGRPISYEQYF
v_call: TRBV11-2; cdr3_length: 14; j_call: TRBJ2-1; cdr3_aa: CASSLGGDIDEQFF
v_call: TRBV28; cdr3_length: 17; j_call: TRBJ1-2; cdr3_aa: CASSLLMPTDNYYGYTF
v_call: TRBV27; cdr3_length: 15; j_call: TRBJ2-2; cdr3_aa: CASSTGTRNTGELFF
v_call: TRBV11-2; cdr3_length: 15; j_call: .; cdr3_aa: CASSLVGSPSNEQYF
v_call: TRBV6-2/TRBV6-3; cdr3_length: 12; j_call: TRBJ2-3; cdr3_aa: CASSERRDTQYF
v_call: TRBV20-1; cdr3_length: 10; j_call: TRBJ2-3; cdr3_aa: CSASGDTQYF
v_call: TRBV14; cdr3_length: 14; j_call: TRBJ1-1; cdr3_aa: CASSQDQRGAEAFF
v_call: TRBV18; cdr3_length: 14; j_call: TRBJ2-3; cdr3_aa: CASSPPSGGDTQYF
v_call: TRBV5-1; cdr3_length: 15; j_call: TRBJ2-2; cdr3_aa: CASSLADLNTGELFF
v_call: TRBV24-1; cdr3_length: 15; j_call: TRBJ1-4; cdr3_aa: CATSDSRLSNEKLFF
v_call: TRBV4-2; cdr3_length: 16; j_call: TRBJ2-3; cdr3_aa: CASSQELAGGRNTQYF
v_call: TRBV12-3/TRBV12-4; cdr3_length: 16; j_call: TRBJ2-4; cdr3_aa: CASSFAGVIAKNIQYF
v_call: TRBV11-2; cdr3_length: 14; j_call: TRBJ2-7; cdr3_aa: CASSFPGQIIEQYF
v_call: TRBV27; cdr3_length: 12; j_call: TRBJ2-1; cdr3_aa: CASSSGNNEQFF
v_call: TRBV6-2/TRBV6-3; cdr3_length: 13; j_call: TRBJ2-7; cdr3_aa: CASSYGKNYEQYF
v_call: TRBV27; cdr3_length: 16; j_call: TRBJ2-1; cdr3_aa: CASSFSGRPTYNEQFF